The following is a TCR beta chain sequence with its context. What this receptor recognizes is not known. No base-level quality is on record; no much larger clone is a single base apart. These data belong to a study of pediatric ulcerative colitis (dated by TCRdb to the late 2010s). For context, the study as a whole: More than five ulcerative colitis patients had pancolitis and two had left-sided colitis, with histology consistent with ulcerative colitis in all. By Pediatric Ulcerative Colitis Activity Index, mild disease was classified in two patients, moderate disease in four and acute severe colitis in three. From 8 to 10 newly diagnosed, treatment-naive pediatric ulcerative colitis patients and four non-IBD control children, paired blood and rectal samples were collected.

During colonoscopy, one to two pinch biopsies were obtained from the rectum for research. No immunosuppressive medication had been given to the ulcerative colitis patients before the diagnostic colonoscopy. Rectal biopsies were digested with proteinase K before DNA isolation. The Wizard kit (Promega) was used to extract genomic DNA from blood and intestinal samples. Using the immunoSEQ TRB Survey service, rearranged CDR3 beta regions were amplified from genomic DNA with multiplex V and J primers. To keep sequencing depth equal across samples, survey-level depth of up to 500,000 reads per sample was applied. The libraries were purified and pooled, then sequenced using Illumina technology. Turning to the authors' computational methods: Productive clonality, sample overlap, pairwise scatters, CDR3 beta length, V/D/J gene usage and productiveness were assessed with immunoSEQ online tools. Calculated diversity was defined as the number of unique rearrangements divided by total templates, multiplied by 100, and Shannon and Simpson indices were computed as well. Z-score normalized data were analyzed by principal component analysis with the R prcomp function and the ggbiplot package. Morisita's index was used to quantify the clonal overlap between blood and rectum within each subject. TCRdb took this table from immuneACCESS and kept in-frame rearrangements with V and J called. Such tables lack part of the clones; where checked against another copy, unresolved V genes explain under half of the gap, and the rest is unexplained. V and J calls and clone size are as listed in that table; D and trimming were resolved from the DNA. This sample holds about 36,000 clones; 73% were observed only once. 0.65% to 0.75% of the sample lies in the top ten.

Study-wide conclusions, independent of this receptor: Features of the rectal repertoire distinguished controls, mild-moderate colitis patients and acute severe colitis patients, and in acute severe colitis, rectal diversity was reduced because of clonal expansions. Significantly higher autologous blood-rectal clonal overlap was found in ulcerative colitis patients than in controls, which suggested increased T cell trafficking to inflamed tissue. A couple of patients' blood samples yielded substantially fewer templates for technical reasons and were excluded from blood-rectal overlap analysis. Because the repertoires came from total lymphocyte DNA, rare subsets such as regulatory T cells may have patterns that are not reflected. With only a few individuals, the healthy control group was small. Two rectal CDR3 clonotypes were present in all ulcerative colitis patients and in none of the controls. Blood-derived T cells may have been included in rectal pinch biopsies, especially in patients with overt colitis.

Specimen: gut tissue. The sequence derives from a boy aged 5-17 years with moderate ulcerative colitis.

The nucleotides are TGTGCCAGCAGTTTGGCAGGGGGCTGGGGAACGGCCGGGGAGCTGTTTTTT. Its protein product is CASSLAGGWGTAGELFF. The chain is assembled from TRBV28 and TRBJ2-2, and 8 bases in between align with TRBD1. The germline V gene yields MDHEN for CDR1 and SYDVKM for CDR2. Here V drops 3 bases and J drops 6 bases, and the junction holds 12 bases not matched to any gene. Including the terminal cysteine and phenylalanine, the CDR3 comprises 17 residues. Just the 51-base CDR3 DNA is kept, in frame starting at base 1.